These 28 T cell receptor beta chains were all obtained from the same sample, sequenced in a study of T-cell reconstitution after alpha-beta-depleted transplantation in children. As it was prepared, the TCRbeta library received unique molecular identifiers. One entry per CDR3 protein, called by TCRdb with MiXCR from the PCR reads. The repertoire has about 170,000 distinct CDR3 sequences, roughly 10% of them found once; the top ten carry roughly 13%. The sample here was PBMCs, taken before TCRalphabeta/CD19-depleted stem cell transplant. Every receptor here comes from a boy younger than 10 with acute myeloid leukemia, due to receive a stem cell transplant.

In its sample, this clonotype was seen many times. The chain employs TRBV7-9 and TRBJ1-1; perhaps TRBD1 as D (5 bases). Germline V gene lookup returns CDR1 SEHNR and CDR2 FQNEAQ (reference sequence). The length of the CDR3 is 14 residues. V lost 5 bases and J lost 1, with 11 bases in between. The CDR3 sequence: CASSVLGENTEAFF. In DNA form, the CDR3 reads TGTGCCAGCAGCGTCTTGGGGGAGAACACTGAAGCTTTCTTT.

This clonotype was observed many times. J is TRBJ1-1 and V is TRBV3-1; possibly TRBD1 for D (6 bases). V was shortened by 1 base and J by 6 bases, with 6 bases between the two germline ends. Germline CDR1 LGHDT, CDR2 YNNKEL (reference sequence). The CDR3 extends over 12 amino acids. As DNA, the CDR3 is TGTGCCAGCAGCCAAGGGACAGCTGAAGCTTTCTTT. Amino acids: CASSQGTAEAFF. Full variable domain (outside the CDR3, taken from reference TRBV3-1 and TRBJ1-1): DTAVSQTPKYLVTQMGNDKSIKCEQNLGHDTMYWYKQDSKKFLKIMFSYNNKELIINETVPNRFSPKSPDKAHLNLHINSLELGDSAVYFCASSQGTAEAFFGQGTRLTVV.

This clonotype showed up many times. The rearrangement uses TRBV20-1 and TRBJ1-5; possible D gene TRBD1, 5 bases. This CDR3 region has 13 residues. V was shortened by 2 bases and J by 6 bases, with 11 bases between the two germline ends. Germline V gives CDR1 DFQATT, CDR2 SNEGSKA (reference sequence). The CDR3 DNA is TGCAGTGCTAGACGCTCGGGGGGTCAGCCCCAGCATTTT. Protein product: CSARRSGGQPQHF.

This clonotype was detected ten times or more. As DNA, the CDR3 is TGCGCCAGTGCCGGGACAGGGGGCGAGCAGGGCACTGAAGCTTTCTTT. Translated: CASAGTGGEQGTEAFF. This chain links TRBV5-1 with TRBJ1-1; 12 bases fit TRBD1. V shed 8 bases and J 4 bases; nucleotides not matched to a gene: 12. CDR3 size: 16 residues. CDR1 is SGHRS, CDR2 YFSETQ, per germline.

This clonotype was recorded many times. The chain's CDR3 is CASRLPGQGSEQYF. CDR3 nucleotide sequence: TGCGCCAGCAGGCTACCGGGACAGGGTTCCGAGCAGTACTTC. The V call is TRBV4-1, the J call TRBJ2-7; 9 positions agree with TRBD1. V dropped 6 bases and J dropped 6; count of bases not matched to a gene: 9. Germline CDR1 is MGHRA and CDR2 is YSYEKL. The CDR3 extends over 14 amino acids.

This clonotype showed up many times. The chain is built from TRBV20-1 and TRBJ2-7; D is unresolved. Trimming took 1 base from V and 3 from J, leaving 10 bases between them. Germline V CDR1 and CDR2: DFQATT, SNEGSKA (reference sequence). The CDR3 runs to 13 residues. For the CDR3, the DNA is TGCAGTGCTAGAGGTGGGATCGACTACGAGCAGTACTTC. Its protein product is CSARGGIDYEQYF.

In its sample, this clonotype was seen many times. The chain is built from TRBV7-9 and TRBJ1-3, with TRBD1 identical over 7 bases. This CDR3 has 16 amino acids. Unmatched junction bases numbered 10, after V lost 5 bases and J lost 3 bases. CDR1 and CDR2 (germline): SEHNR, FQNEAQ (reference sequence). The chain's CDR3 is CASSPRGYRGGNTIYF. The CDR3 DNA follows: TGTGCCAGCAGCCCTAGAGGATACAGGGGTGGAAACACCATATATTTT.

This clonotype appeared many times. The chain employs TRBV7-2 and TRBJ1-5; D is uncertain. The V gene lost 3 bases and the J gene lost 0 bases, with 6 bases spanning the gap. This CDR3 has 14 residues. Germline CDR1 SGHTA, CDR2 FQGNSA. CDR3 residues: CASSFWDSNQPQHF. The CDR3, as DNA: TGTGCCAGCAGCTTCTGGGATAGCAATCAGCCCCAGCATTTT.

This clonotype was counted ten times or more. The V call is TRBV7-3, the J call TRBJ2-3; TRBD2 aligns across 8 bases. Per germline, CDR1 SGHTA and CDR2 FQGTGA. Germline trimming cut 1 base from V and 6 bases from J; bases unmatched to any gene: 6. The CDR3 totals 15 residues. This chain's CDR3 is CASSLRGLAADTQYF. Here the CDR3 DNA reads TGTGCCAGCAGCTTAAGAGGACTAGCAGCGGATACGCAGTATTTT.

This clonotype appeared a single time. A read error may be the cause here, since a much bigger clone is one base away. This chain joins TRBV5-4 and TRBJ2-5; TRBD2 aligns across 10 bases. The germline gives CDR1 SGHNT, CDR2 YYREEE (reference sequence). The CDR3 length is 15 residues. Here the CDR3 reads CVSGPSGREQETQYF. CDR3 sequence (DNA): TGTGTCAGCGGACCTAGCGGGAGAGAGCAAGAGACCCAGTACTTC.

Ten or more counts support this clonotype. This chain connects TRBV12-3 or TRBV12-4 to TRBJ1-3; D perhaps matches TRBD1 (5 bases). This CDR3 region has 16 residues. Trimming cost V 5 bases and J 0 bases, with 14 bases left between them. This CDR3 reads CASSHGRTSSGNTIYF. DNA of the CDR3: TGTGCCAGCAGTCACGGTCGGACATCCTCTGGAAACACCATATATTTT.

This clonotype showed up many times. Here the CDR3 DNA reads TGTGCCAGCAGCCTCGGGGGGACAGCTTACAATGAGCAGTTCTTC. This encodes CASSLGGTAYNEQFF. This chain links TRBV7-3 with TRBJ2-1; D is tentatively TRBD1 or TRBD2 (7 bases each). CDR1 is SGHTA, CDR2 FQGTGA, per germline. V shed 5 bases and J shed 4 bases, with 15 bases lying between them. CDR3 length: 15 amino acids.

At least ten counts were recorded for this clonotype. This chain uses TRBV7-8 with TRBJ2-7, with 11 bases matching TRBD1. CDR3 length: 15 residues. Per germline, CDR1 SGHVS and CDR2 FQNEAQ. The ends lost 6 bases at V and 4 bases at J; junction bases unmatched: 8. CDR3 loop: CASRPGTGGLYEQYF. For the CDR3, the DNA is TGTGCCAGCAGGCCCGGGACAGGGGGTCTTTACGAGCAGTACTTC.

This clonotype was detected many times. The chain is built from TRBV5-1 and TRBJ2-5; 7 nucleotides agree with TRBD1. Germline V gene lookup returns CDR1 SGHRS and CDR2 YFSETQ. J gave up 4 bases and V 4 bases, and 7 bases lay outside the gene matches. The CDR3 runs to 14 residues. The CDR3 DNA sequence: TGCGCCAGCAGCGAAGGGGGCTTTGGAGAGACCCAGTACTTC. It is translated as CASSEGGFGETQYF.

V usage is TRBV4-1 and J usage is TRBJ2-3; 9 nucleotides line up with TRBD2. Per the germline V gene, CDR1 is MGHRA and CDR2 is YSYEKL. The length of the CDR3 is 16 residues. With V trimmed by 3 bases and J by 6 bases, 10 bases remained unmatched. The chain's CDR3 is CASSQGGRGIFDTQYF. In DNA form, the CDR3 reads TGCGCCAGCAGCCAGGGCGGGAGGGGAATTTTCGATACGCAGTATTTT.

This rearrangement joins TRBV6-2 or TRBV6-3 to TRBJ2-7; TRBD1 might be the D (6 bases). CDR1 is MNHEY, CDR2 SVGEGT, per germline. Trimming removed 7 bases at V and 1 base at J, with 14 bases between. The CDR3 contains 14 residues. CDR3: CASKGVAVSYEQYF. CDR3 nucleotides: TGTGCCAGCAAGGGGGTGGCGGTTTCCTACGAGCAGTACTTC.

This clonotype was counted ten times or more. V is TRBV7-2 and J is TRBJ2-1, with D possibly being TRBD1 (7 bases). Trimming cost V 5 bases and J 10 bases, with 15 bases left between them. CDR3 length: 13 amino acids. Per the germline V gene, CDR1 is SGHTA and CDR2 is FQGNSA. CDR3 loop: CASSPVQGGEQFF. CDR3 sequence (DNA): TGTGCCAGCAGCCCCGTGCAGGGGGGAGAGCAGTTCTTC.

This clonotype was seen repeatedly, ten times or more. The J gene is TRBJ1-6, the V gene TRBV15; 7 nucleotides line up with TRBD1. CDR3 length equals 15 residues. CDR1 and CDR2 (germline): LNHNV, YYDKDF (reference sequence). V dropped 5 bases and J dropped 9; count of bases not matched to a gene: 10. The CDR3 sequence: CATSEGARGRSPLHF. CDR3 DNA sequence: TGTGCCACCAGCGAGGGGGCCAGAGGGCGTTCACCCCTCCACTTT. Filled out from reference TRBV15 and TRBJ1-6, the complete variable domain reads DAMVIQNPRYQVTQFGKPVTLSCSQTLNHNVMYWYQQKSSQAPKLLFHYYDKDFNNEADTPDNFQSRRPNTSFCFLDIRSPGLGDTAMYLCATSEGARGRSPLHFGNGTRLTVT.

This clonotype was picked up many times. This chain links TRBV20-1 with TRBJ2-5, with TRBD2 matching 8 bases. V was clipped by 1 base and J by 0 bases; unmatched bases: 7. Germline CDR1 reads DFQATT; CDR2 reads SNEGSKA (reference sequence). The CDR3 is 16 residues long. As DNA, the CDR3 is TGCAGTGCTAGAGTGCACCGGGGGGGGGACCAAGAGACCCAGTACTTC. Encoded protein: CSARVHRGGDQETQYF.

This clonotype was found many times. V gene TRBV5-1 combines with J gene TRBJ2-5, with a tentative D call TRBD1 (5 bases). Looked up from germline, CDR1 is SGHRS and CDR2 is YFSETQ. CDR3 length: 13 residues. Trimming pared 4 bases from V and 4 bases from J, leaving 11 bases between. Written as DNA, the CDR3 is TGCGCCAGCAGCGAAGGGGCAGGAGAGACCCAGTACTTC. Its protein is CASSEGAGETQYF.

This clonotype showed up many times. This chain links TRBV5-1 with TRBJ2-2; a weak D match, TRBD2 (5 bases). The CDR3 runs to 14 residues. The germline V and J ends were trimmed by 0 bases and 5 bases, with 8 bases remaining between them. The germline V gene has CDR1 SGHRS and CDR2 YFSETQ. This CDR3 is CASSLGLKTGELFF. The CDR3 DNA follows: TGCGCCAGCAGCTTGGGACTAAAGACCGGGGAGCTGTTTTTT.

This clonotype was detected ten times or more. The genes are TRBV4-1 and TRBJ1-2, with 8 positions matching TRBD1. With V trimmed by 3 bases and J by 6 bases, 3 bases remained unmatched. This CDR3 contains 13 residues. Per the germline V gene, CDR1 is MGHRA and CDR2 is YSYEKL. CDR3 in amino acids: CASSQVTGDGYTF. The DNA for the CDR3 is TGCGCCAGCAGCCAGGTGACAGGGGATGGCTACACCTTC.

Ten or more counts support this clonotype. The chain has TRBV20-1 and TRBJ2-5, with a tentative D call TRBD1 (6 bases). Germline loops: CDR1 DFQATT, CDR2 SNEGSKA (reference sequence). Trimming removed 3 bases at V and 2 bases at J, with 16 bases between. The CDR3 runs 15 residues. In DNA, the CDR3 is TGCAGTGCTAGGGAATTCTTGACAGGACAAGAGACCCAGTACTTC. It is translated as CSAREFLTGQETQYF.

There are many counts of this clonotype. The rearrangement joins TRBV21-1 to TRBJ2-2. TRBV21-1 is a pseudogene segment. CDR3 length: 18 amino acids. The DNA of the CDR3 is TGTGCCAGCAGCAAAGAGCGACAAGATTTTCAGAGCACCGGGGAGCTGTTTTTT. This translates into CASSKERQDFQSTGELFF.

The genes are TRBV11-2 and TRBJ1-1; tentative D call: TRBD1 (5 bases). The CDR3 is 15 amino acids. Per germline, CDR1 SGHAT and CDR2 FQNNGV. V lost 0 bases and J 4 bases, leaving 12 bases between the germline ends. As DNA, the CDR3 is TGTGCCAGCAGCTTAGATCAGGGCGCGCTCACTGAAGCTTTCTTT. Protein sequence: CASSLDQGALTEAFF. Variable domain in full (rest from reference TRBV11-2 and TRBJ1-1): EAGVAQSPRYKIIEKRQSVAFWCNPISGHATLYWYQQILGQGPKLLIQFQNNGVVDDSQLPKDRFSAERLKGVDSTLKIQPAKLEDSAVYLCASSLDQGALTEAFFGQGTRLTVV.

This clonotype was detected many times. J is TRBJ1-1 and V is TRBV21-1. TRBV21-1 is an annotated pseudogene. This CDR3 spans 16 amino acids. The chain's CDR3 is CASSRGGRGGNTEAFF. Here the CDR3 DNA reads TGTGCCAGCAGCCGGGGGGGAAGAGGTGGGAACACTGAAGCTTTCTTT.

This clonotype was recorded at least ten times. The gene calls are TRBV29-1 and TRBJ1-3; unclear D gene. V was pared by 4 bases and J by 0 bases, with 7 bases between. There are 13 residues in the CDR3. Germline-derived CDR1 and CDR2 are SQVTM and ANQGSEA. CDR3 nucleotide sequence: TGCAGCGTTGCCGGATTCTCTGGAAACACCATATATTTT. Translating it yields CSVAGFSGNTIYF.

This clonotype was counted at least ten times. CDR3 DNA sequence: TGTGCCAGTATCACTAGCGGATACACCGGGGAGCTGTTTTTT. It codes for CASITSGYTGELFF. V gene TRBV12-3 or TRBV12-4 combines with J gene TRBJ2-2; 8 nucleotides align to TRBD2. With V trimmed by 9 bases and J by 3 bases, 6 bases remained unmatched. The CDR3 is 14 amino acids.